Sequencing of this TCR beta chain was carried out in a study of blood T cell repertoires in COVID-19. Germline CDR1 LGHDT, CDR2 YNNKEL (reference sequence). This CDR3 region has 14 residues. V lost 2 bases, J lost 1 base, and 1 base stayed unmatched. The authors' processing: Reference gene primer amplification yielded estimated nucleated cell counts. Sequencing was performed with immunoSEQ multiplex PCR; in TCRdb, only in-frame clones are kept and a portion is missing. V and J calls and clone size are copied from that table; D and trimming were computed from the DNA. Of some 300,000 clones listed, approximately 91% are singletons.

This chain links TRBV3-1 (or the pseudogene TRBV3-2) with TRBJ1-1; 7 bases line up with TRBD1. Material for sequencing was PBMCs or T cells enriched from blood (not recorded which). The receptor was isolated from a woman in her thirties who had recovered from COVID-19. The CDR3 reads CASSQSGGNTEAFF. CDR3 DNA sequence: TGTGCCAGCAGCCAATCAGGGGGGAACACTGAAGCTTTCTTT.